This T cell receptor (beta chain) was obtained from a study of T cell responses to AZD1222 COVID-19 vaccine. Study-wide results and caveats: Most donors were white British, females outnumbered males, and clonal diversity was possibly underestimated. With two AZD1222 doses given, Spike-specific TCR breadth and depth both rose.

Measured with immunoSEQ multiplex PCR; TCRdb has only the in-frame clones, and not every one. Among just under 85,000 clones, 86% were seen once, and the ten largest hold approximately 9%. The germline V gene encodes CDR1 SGHTS and CDR2 YDEGEE. The CDR3 contains 13 residues. Remarks on this clone: Its antigen is still unknown. The junction departs from germline at one end; a sequencing error may be responsible.

This sequence was found in an adult in good health. The sequences come from peripheral blood, collected on day 0 of AZD1222 vaccination. V is TRBV5-8 and J is TRBJ2-3; D unclear. The CDR3 loop reads CAGSLASTDTQYF. The CDR3, as DNA: TGTGCCGGCAGCTTGGCTAGCACAGATACGCAGTATTTT.